One sample yielded the 28 T cell receptor beta chains listed below, sequenced in a study of immune evolution from preneoplasia to lung adenocarcinoma. Measured with immunoSEQ multiplex PCR; TCRdb has only the in-frame clones, and not every one. The table lists around 14,000 clones, 75% to 90% of them singletons, with roughly 4.9% in the top ten. The sequenced sample was FFPE minimally invasive lung adenocarcinoma tissue. These receptors were taken from a person aged 70 to 85 with lung adenocarcinoma.

The chain employs TRBV7-2 and TRBJ2-3; 7 bases align to TRBD2. Trimming at V came to 2 bases and at J to 2 bases, leaving 4 bases not matched to a gene. Germline assignment: CDR1 SGHTA and CDR2 FQGNSA. The CDR3 spans 15 residues. The CDR3 nucleotides read TGTGCCAGCAGCTTATCGCGGGGGAACACAGATACGCAGTATTTT. Protein: CASSLSRGNTDTQYF.

V gene TRBV19 combines with J gene TRBJ2-3; D not resolved. The CDR3 is made up of 15 amino acids. Trimming pared 3 bases from V and 2 bases from J, leaving 12 bases between. Germline V CDR1 and CDR2: LNHDA, SQIVND (reference sequence). The chain's CDR3 is CASSIQHRSTDTQYF. In nucleotides, the CDR3 is TGTGCCAGTAGTATTCAACACCGATCCACAGATACGCAGTATTTT. The full variable domain, in which reference TRBV19 and TRBJ2-3 provide the parts outside the CDR3, is DGGITQSPKYLFRKEGQNVTLSCEQNLNHDAMYWYRQDPGQGLRLIYYSQIVNDFQKGDIAEGYSVSREKKESFPLTVTSAQKNPTAFYLCASSIQHRSTDTQYFGPGTRLTVL.

CDR3 sequence reads: CASSLGPRATGELFF. CDR3 nucleotide sequence: TGCGCCAGCAGCTTGGGACCCCGCGCGACCGGGGAGCTGTTTTTT. The gene calls are TRBV5-1 and TRBJ2-2; D is unclear. V lost 0 bases and J lost 5, with 11 bases in between. The CDR3 runs 15 residues. Germline V gene lookup returns CDR1 SGHRS and CDR2 YFSETQ.

The chain recombines TRBV27 with TRBJ2-7; 8 bases align to TRBD2. From germline, CDR1 is MNHEY and CDR2 SMNVEV (reference sequence). The V segment lost 2 bases and the J segment 2 bases; nucleotides outside the gene matches: 2. The CDR3 covers 14 residues. The CDR3 is CASSLSGRAYEQYF. The CDR3 region has the DNA TGTGCCAGCAGTTTAAGCGGGAGAGCCTACGAGCAGTACTTC.

The chain couples TRBV7-9 to TRBJ1-6, with D unclear. CDR1 and CDR2 (germline): SEHNR, FQNEAQ (reference sequence). V lost 5 bases to trimming and J lost 8 bases, with 10 bases between them. This CDR3 has 13 residues. CDR3 DNA sequence: TGTGCCAGCAGCACCGGACCAGATTCACCCCTCCACTTT. Protein sequence: CASSTGPDSPLHF.

Details on this clone: The junction departs from germline at one end; a sequencing error may be responsible. This specimen includes other DNA sequences encoding the same CDR3. The chain couples TRBV7-3 to TRBJ1-2; D unresolved. CDR3 length: 13 amino acids. CDR1 and CDR2 from the germline V gene are SGHTA and FQGTGA. In nucleotides, the CDR3 is TGTGCCAGCAGCCTAACAGCGAACTATGGCTACACCTTC. Its protein product is CASSLTANYGYTF.

The gene calls are TRBV6-5 and TRBJ1-2; a weak D match, TRBD1 (5 bases). The V and J ends lost 7 bases and 7 bases respectively, with 19 bases between them. The CDR3 loop spans 14 amino acids. CDR1 is MNHEY and CDR2 is SVGAGI in the germline V gene. The CDR3 region is CASKERQGGFGYTF. DNA for the CDR3: TGTGCCAGCAAAGAAAGGCAGGGAGGTTTTGGCTACACCTTC.

The CDR3 region is CSGVAPETQYF. The CDR3 coding sequence is TGCAGCGGTGTAGCTCCGGAGACCCAGTACTTC. The chain is built from TRBV29-1 and TRBJ2-5; D remains unclear. Trimming shortened V by 7 bases and J by 5 bases, and 11 bases separated the two germline ends. The germline CDR1 and CDR2 sequences are SQVTM and ANQGSEA. The CDR3 is 11 residues long.

The chain employs TRBV27 and TRBJ2-1; 10 bases match TRBD2. The germline CDR1 and CDR2 sequences are MNHEY and SMNVEV (reference sequence). V shed 7 bases and J 1 base; nucleotides not matched to a gene: 13. The CDR3 covers 18 residues. The chain's CDR3 is CASKGWASGSKSYNEQFF. The CDR3 DNA follows: TGTGCCAGCAAGGGTTGGGCTAGCGGGAGTAAATCCTACAATGAGCAGTTCTTC.

V is TRBV5-1 and J is TRBJ1-2; D is undetermined. V was pared by 0 bases and J by 5 bases, with 17 bases between. The CDR3 totals 16 residues. Germline CDR1 and CDR2: SGHRS and YFSETQ. The DNA for the CDR3 is TGCGCCAGCAGCTTGGGACTGAGTGGCACCAGTTATGGCTACACCTTC. This codes for CASSLGLSGTSYGYTF. Filled out from reference TRBV5-1 and TRBJ1-2, the complete variable domain reads KAGVTQTPRYLIKTRGQQVTLSCSPISGHRSVSWYQQTPGQGLQFLFEYFSETQRNKGNFPGRFSGRQFSNSRSEMNVSTLELGDSALYLCASSLGLSGTSYGYTFGSGTRLTVV.

This clone was recorded a few times. This chain uses TRBV25-1 with TRBJ2-1, with a possible D match to TRBD2 (5 bases). Trimming stripped 3 bases from V and 8 bases from J, with 11 bases between. Germline CDR1 reads MGHDK; CDR2 reads SYGVNS. The CDR3 covers 13 residues. The DNA of the CDR3 is TGTGCCAGCAGTGACCGGACTGAGGATGAGCAGTTCTTC. Its protein product is CASSDRTEDEQFF.

The chain employs TRBV6-5 and TRBJ1-1, with 10 bases fitting TRBD1. CDR3 size: 15 residues. V was pared by 5 bases and J by 4 bases, with 7 bases of the junction left unmatched. Germline V gene lookup returns CDR1 MNHEY and CDR2 SVGAGI. The CDR3 sequence is CASSRQGAYPTEAFF. CDR3 coding DNA: TGTGCCAGCAGTAGACAGGGGGCGTATCCCACTGAAGCTTTCTTT.

The chain combines TRBV9 with TRBJ2-1; TRBD1 or TRBD2 may be the D gene (5 bases each). The CDR3 is 15 amino acids. Germline CDR1 SGDLS, CDR2 YYNGEE. Between the trimmed V and J ends, which lost 0 bases and 10 bases, there was a span of 17 bases. In nucleotides, the CDR3 is TGTGCCAGCAGCGTAGGGGACGCCCCGGGTGGGGAGCAGTTCTTC. This encodes CASSVGDAPGGEQFF.

This clone occurred a few times. This chain links TRBV25-1 with TRBJ2-3; perhaps TRBD2 as D (5 bases). CDR3 size: 17 residues. V lost 1 base and J lost 1, with 15 bases in between. Germline CDR1 MGHDK, CDR2 SYGVNS. The CDR3 DNA sequence: TGTGCCAGCAGTGAATCGGGCAAGGGAGTCGGCACAGATACGCAGTATTTT. Translation: CASSESGKGVGTDTQYF.

This clone was counted a few times. The rearrangement joins TRBV5-4 to TRBJ2-3; the match to TRBD2 covers 9 bases. The V gene end was trimmed by 0 bases and the J gene end by 7 bases; junction bases not matched to a gene: 3. The CDR3 loop spans 14 amino acids. Germline V gene lookup returns CDR1 SGHNT and CDR2 YYREEE (reference sequence). This chain's CDR3 is CASSLDAGGNTQYF. The DNA of the CDR3 is TGTGCCAGCAGCTTGGATGCGGGGGGGAATACGCAGTATTTT. Full variable domain (rest looked up from reference TRBV5-4 and TRBJ2-3): ETGVTQSPTHLIKTRGQQVTLRCSSQSGHNTVSWYQQALGQGPQFIFQYYREEENGRGNFPPRFSGLQFPNYSSELNVNALELDDSALYLCASSLDAGGNTQYFGPGTRLTVL.

This chain uses TRBV6-1 with TRBJ1-2, with D perhaps matching TRBD1 (5 bases). This CDR3 is 13 amino acids long. Germline V gene lookup returns CDR1 MNHNS and CDR2 SASEGT. V was pared by 3 bases and J by 8 bases, with 13 bases between. The CDR3 loop is CASSDRVTVGYTF. The DNA for the CDR3 is TGTGCCAGCAGTGACAGGGTGACGGTCGGCTACACCTTC.

This clone was detected once. V gene TRBV7-9 combines with J gene TRBJ2-1, with 10 nucleotides matching TRBD2. The CDR3 loop spans 16 amino acids. Germline V gives CDR1 SEHNR, CDR2 FQNEAQ (reference sequence). Unmatched junction bases numbered 10, after V lost 8 bases and J lost 3 bases. The CDR3 DNA reads TGTGCCAGCCGAACTCGTACTAGCGGGATCTACAATGAGCAGTTCTTC. Translating gives CASRTRTSGIYNEQFF.

This clone appeared a few times. The chain couples TRBV28 to TRBJ2-2; D not certain. V lost 1 base, J lost 7 bases, and 7 bases lay in between. Germline CDR1 is MDHEN and CDR2 is SYDVKM. This CDR3 has 13 amino acids. The CDR3 spells CASSLSNFGELFF. The CDR3 DNA reads as TGTGCCAGCAGTTTATCGAACTTCGGGGAGCTGTTTTTT. The full variable domain, its missing parts supplied by reference TRBV28 and TRBJ2-2, is DVKVTQSSRYLVKRTGEKVFLECVQDMDHENMFWYRQDPGLGLRLIYFSYDVKMKEKGDIPEGYSVSREKKERFSLILESASTNQTSMYLCASSLSNFGELFFGEGSRLTVL.

This clone came up once. The chain uses TRBV18 and TRBJ2-7, with D uncertain. The CDR3 spans 14 residues. The V gene lost 3 bases and the J gene lost 2 bases, with 11 bases spanning the gap. The germline V gene has CDR1 KGHSH and CDR2 LQKENI. The CDR3 is CASSPRSGAYEQYF. The CDR3 DNA reads as TGTGCCAGCTCACCTAGATCCGGTGCCTACGAGCAGTACTTC. Full variable domain (missing parts from reference TRBV18 and TRBJ2-7): NAGVMQNPRHLVRRRGQEARLRCSPMKGHSHVYWYRQLPEEGLKFMVYLQKENIIDESGMPKERFSAEFPKEGPSILRIQQVVRGDSAAYFCASSPRSGAYEQYFGPGTRLTVT.

About this clone itself: Other DNA sequences of this sample code for an identical CDR3. J is TRBJ1-2 and V is TRBV7-8, with a tentative D call TRBD1 (6 bases). The CDR3 contains 13 residues. The germline V gene has CDR1 SGHVS and CDR2 FQNEAQ. Deletions cut 5 bases from V and 1 base from J, with 8 bases between. This chain's CDR3 is CASSPDSNYGYTF. CDR3 DNA sequence: TGTGCCAGCAGCCCGGACAGTAACTATGGCTACACCTTC.

V usage is TRBV6-1 and J usage is TRBJ1-1; D perhaps matches TRBD1 (5 bases). CDR1 MNHNS and CDR2 SASEGT come from the germline V gene. This CDR3 region has 12 residues. The V end lost 6 bases, the J end lost 5 bases, and 10 bases lay between the germline ends. CDR3 in amino acids: CASSVTETEAFF. The DNA of the CDR3 is TGTGCCAGCAGCGTGACAGAGACTGAAGCTTTCTTT.

This clone has just one count. The genes are TRBV28 and TRBJ2-1; 8 positions agree with TRBD1. With 2 bases clipped from V and 6 bases from J, the junction kept 9 bases outside the gene matches. The CDR3 covers 16 residues. CDR1 and CDR2 (germline): MDHEN, SYDVKM. CDR3 sequence reads: CASSLGTDRAANEQFF. CDR3 nucleotide sequence: TGTGCCAGCAGTTTAGGTACGGACAGGGCGGCCAATGAGCAGTTCTTC.

This clone was seen a few times. The chain combines TRBV7-2 with TRBJ2-1; a possible D gene is TRBD2 (7 bases). Germline CDR1 SGHTA, CDR2 FQGNSA. This CDR3 has 16 residues. Trimming cost V 2 bases and J 2 bases, with 13 bases left between them. CDR3 bases: TGTGCCAGCAGCTTAACAGCGGGACAAACCTACAATGAGCAGTTCTTC. This sequence encodes CASSLTAGQTYNEQFF.

The chain couples TRBV5-4 to TRBJ1-2; possibly TRBD1 for D (6 bases). The CDR3 length is 14 residues. The V gene lost 2 bases and the J gene lost 3 bases, with 11 bases spanning the gap. The germline V gene encodes CDR1 SGHNT and CDR2 YYREEE (reference sequence). The CDR3 is CASSFRGGDYGYTF. As DNA, the CDR3 is TGTGCCAGCAGCTTTAGGGGGGGGGACTATGGCTACACCTTC.

The rearrangement links TRBV29-1 to TRBJ1-4; D perhaps matches TRBD1 (6 bases). There are 13 residues in the CDR3. From germline, CDR1 is SQVTM and CDR2 ANQGSEA. Deletions cut 7 bases from V and 6 bases from J, with 15 bases between. For the CDR3, the DNA is TGCAGCGCCTCACAGGGAGGGTATGAAAAACTGTTTTTT. The encoded protein is CSASQGGYEKLFF. The variable domain in full, completed from reference TRBV29-1 and TRBJ1-4, reads SAVISQKPSRDICQRGTSLTIQCQVDSQVTMMFWYRQQPGQSLTLIATANQGSEATYESGFVIDKFPISRPNLTFSTLTVSNMSPEDSSIYLCSASQGGYEKLFFGSGTQLSVL.

The chain employs TRBV28 and TRBJ1-1; tentative D call: TRBD1 (5 bases). The CDR3 covers 12 residues. V lost 3 bases, J lost 11 bases, and 13 bases lay in between. Germline CDR1 MDHEN, CDR2 SYDVKM. The CDR3 coding sequence is TGTGCCAGCAGTTTCCAGTGGGGGGAGGCTTTCTTT. It encodes CASSFQWGEAFF.

This clone has only one observation. The chain joins TRBV2 to TRBJ1-4, with D perhaps TRBD1 (6 bases). This CDR3 is 15 amino acids long. The V and J ends lost 6 bases and 0 bases respectively, with 11 bases between them. The V gene's germline CDR1 is SNHLY and CDR2 FYNNEI. The CDR3 protein is CASRGGTTTNEKLFF. The CDR3 coding sequence is TGTGCCAGCAGGGGGGGGACAACAACTAATGAAAAACTGTTTTTT.

In the case of this clone: One junction end does not reproduce the germline sequence, and a read error may be involved. The chain employs TRBV7-9 and TRBJ2-7; possibly TRBD2 for D (6 bases). CDR1 and CDR2 (germline): SEHNR, FQNEAQ (reference sequence). The CDR3 length is 12 residues. CDR3 sequence (DNA): TGTGCCAGCAGCTGGGACTTACGGTCGGCGCACTTC. Translating gives CASSWDLRSAHF.